What follows are 27 T cell receptor beta chains derived from one specimen sequenced in a study of CD8 T cells in Susac syndrome. Random hexamers were used to reverse transcribe the RNA input (about 0.5 to 1 ug). TCRdb redid the calling of the immunoSEQ multiplex PCR reads with MiXCR, one entry per CDR3 protein. The table has 150,000 to 200,000 distinct CDR3 sequences, 92% seen once; the top ten hold approximately 0.075%. The sample comprised CD4+ T cells from PBMCs. The origin of the receptors is a human donor in good health.

The chain combines TRBV14 with TRBJ1-2; 7 nucleotides agree with TRBD1. CDR3 length: 15 amino acids. V gave up 1 base and J gave up 2 bases; unmatched junction bases: 4. Germline lookup yields CDR1 SGHDN and CDR2 FVKESK. The CDR3, as DNA: TGTGCCAGCAGCCAAGTTAAGGGGGCGAACTATGGCTACACCTTC. Translated: CASSQVKGANYGYTF.

The chain links TRBV5-1 to TRBJ1-1; unclear D gene. Trimming shortened V by 2 bases and J by 4 bases, and 9 bases separated the two germline ends. The CDR3 has 13 residues. Germline assignment: CDR1 SGHRS and CDR2 YFSETQ. The CDR3 region is CASSLQRATEAFF. Here the CDR3 DNA reads TGCGCCAGCAGCTTACAGAGGGCCACTGAAGCTTTCTTT.

The rearrangement joins TRBV5-1 to TRBJ1-2; D gene unclear. The CDR3 contains 14 residues. Trimming removed 2 bases at V and 0 bases at J, with 8 bases between. The V gene's germline CDR1 is SGHRS and CDR2 YFSETQ. The CDR3 loop reads CASSFETPNYGYTF. The CDR3, as DNA: TGCGCCAGCAGCTTTGAGACACCTAACTATGGCTACACCTTC.

V and J are TRBV28 and TRBJ1-1, with unresolved D. V gave up 7 bases and J gave up 2 bases, with 17 bases separating them. Germline lookup yields CDR1 MDHEN and CDR2 SYDVKM. This CDR3 spans 15 amino acids. The CDR3 region has the DNA TGTGCCAGCAACCCTCATCGAAGCAGCAACACTGAAGCTTTCTTT. It translates to CASNPHRSSNTEAFF.

The rearrangement links TRBV15 to TRBJ2-7; D may match TRBD1 or TRBD2 (6 bases each). The CDR3 consists of 15 residues. Trimming pared 2 bases from V and 0 bases from J, leaving 11 bases between. Germline values: CDR1 LNHNV, CDR2 YYDKDF (reference sequence). The CDR3 bases are TGTGCCACCAGCAGAAGGGGGGTCTCCTCCTACGAGCAGTACTTC. Protein: CATSRRGVSSYEQYF.

This clonotype was seen only a few times. The rearrangement uses TRBV7-9 and TRBJ2-7; 7 nucleotides line up with TRBD2. The V gene's germline CDR1 is SEHNR and CDR2 FQNEAQ (reference sequence). The CDR3 covers 14 residues. V shed 2 bases, J shed 4 bases, and the junction held 5 bases outside the gene matches. The CDR3 loop is CASSLRTREYEQYF. CDR3 DNA: TGTGCCAGCAGCTTACGGACTAGGGAGTACGAGCAGTACTTC.

The chain joins TRBV9 to TRBJ2-2, with D uncertain. CDR1 SGDLS and CDR2 YYNGEE come from the germline V gene. The V gene lost 2 bases and the J gene lost 0 bases, with 11 bases spanning the gap. The CDR3 runs 16 residues. The CDR3: CASSVRADANTGELFF. CDR3 in DNA: TGTGCCAGCAGCGTCCGGGCGGACGCGAACACCGGGGAGCTGTTTTTT.

The gene calls are TRBV28 and TRBJ2-1, with 8 bases matching TRBD2. Germline CDR1 and CDR2: MDHEN and SYDVKM. Trimming took 1 base from V and 0 from J; bases not matched to a gene: 5. This CDR3 is 17 amino acids long. The CDR3 nucleotides read TGTGCCAGCAGTTTATATTTGGGGACTAGCTCCTACAATGAGCAGTTCTTC. Protein sequence: CASSLYLGTSSYNEQFF.

This chain links TRBV11-1 with TRBJ2-5, with 7 bases lining up with TRBD1. Germline V gives CDR1 SGHAT, CDR2 FQDESV (reference sequence). This CDR3 contains 14 residues. Trimming removed 5 bases from V and 2 bases from J; junction bases left unmatched: 5. Here the CDR3 DNA reads TGTGCCAGCAGCAACCGGGACAGTCAAGAGACCCAGTACTTC. Protein product: CASSNRDSQETQYF.

Written as DNA, the CDR3 is TGCGCCAGCAGCGAAAACAGGGGGGGCAGCGAGCAGTACTTC. Translated, it gives CASSENRGGSEQYF. V gene TRBV4-1 combines with J gene TRBJ2-7; D possibly corresponds to TRBD1 (8 bases). The ends were cut back, 5 bases at V and 6 bases at J, with 17 bases in the middle. The CDR3 totals 14 residues. Germline CDR1 is MGHRA and CDR2 is YSYEKL.

This chain links TRBV20-1 with TRBJ2-5; D may be TRBD1 (5 bases). This CDR3 has 13 residues. CDR1 and CDR2 (germline): DFQATT, SNEGSKA (reference sequence). V lost 5 bases and J 2 bases, leaving 12 bases between the germline ends. The CDR3 loop reads CSAPSDTQETQYF. For the CDR3, the DNA is TGCAGTGCTCCCTCGGACACGCAAGAGACCCAGTACTTC.

This chain links TRBV6-5 with TRBJ1-1, with D uncertain. V was pared by 0 bases and J by 0 bases, with 26 bases between. The CDR3 consists of 21 residues. Germline V gives CDR1 MNHEY, CDR2 SVGAGI. The DNA of the CDR3 is TGTGCCAGCAGTTACTCCCTCCCTGCGCAACTCACCCAGAGAGTGAACACTGAAGCTTTCTTT. Protein: CASSYSLPAQLTQRVNTEAFF.

The CDR3 loop is CSGGAGGNTEAFF. For the CDR3, the DNA is TGCAGCGGGGGGGCTGGGGGCAACACTGAAGCTTTCTTT. The rearrangement uses TRBV29-1 and TRBJ1-1; D perhaps matches TRBD1 (6 bases). Germline V gene sequence: CDR1 SQVTM, CDR2 ANQGSEA. CDR3 length: 13 amino acids. Trimming pared 7 bases from V and 2 bases from J, leaving 14 bases between.

The chain joins TRBV10-1 to TRBJ2-7, with TRBD2 matching 8 bases. The germline V gene encodes CDR1 WNHNN and CDR2 SYGVQD (reference sequence). The CDR3 consists of 14 residues. Trimming took 2 bases from V and 8 from J; bases not matched to a gene: 8. This CDR3 is CASSEPGGSWKQYF. Written as DNA, the CDR3 is TGCGCCAGCAGTGAGCCGGGAGGGAGCTGGAAGCAGTACTTC.

The CDR3 is CASSPLGTGIDTEAFF. For the CDR3, the DNA is TGTGCCAGCTCACCGCTCGGGACAGGGATAGACACTGAAGCTTTCTTT. The rearrangement joins TRBV18 to TRBJ1-1; 9 nucleotides agree with TRBD1. The CDR3 spans 16 residues. CDR1 KGHSH and CDR2 LQKENI come from the germline V gene. The V gene end was trimmed by 3 bases and the J gene end by 3 bases; junction bases not matched to a gene: 8.

The rearrangement links TRBV7-2 to TRBJ1-5, with 7 bases fitting TRBD1. This CDR3 comprises 17 residues. The V gene's germline CDR1 is SGHTA and CDR2 FQGNSA. V shed 2 bases and J 4 bases; nucleotides not matched to a gene: 11. The CDR3 loop reads CASSLRSNRGGNQPQHF. The CDR3 nucleotides are TGTGCCAGCAGCTTACGGAGTAACAGGGGAGGGAATCAGCCCCAGCATTTT.

The chain links TRBV5-1 to TRBJ2-2, with 10 bases lining up with TRBD1. Germline V gene data show CDR1 as SGHRS and CDR2 as YFSETQ. Unmatched junction bases numbered 8, after V lost 5 bases and J lost 4 bases. The CDR3 is 16 amino acids. CDR3 protein: CASSSTGGATTGELFF. For the CDR3, the DNA is TGCGCCAGCAGTTCGACAGGGGGCGCGACCACCGGGGAGCTGTTTTTT.

This clonotype appeared a single time. The gene calls are TRBV5-1 and TRBJ2-2, with TRBD1 matching over 7 bases. The length of the CDR3 is 16 residues. Germline V gene sequence: CDR1 SGHRS, CDR2 YFSETQ. With 7 bases clipped from V and 0 bases from J, the junction kept 9 bases outside the gene matches. The CDR3 here is CASRNTGAANTGELFF. The DNA for the CDR3 is TGCGCCAGCCGAAACACAGGGGCCGCGAACACCGGGGAGCTGTTTTTT.

The CDR3 coding sequence is TGTGCCAGCAGTCTCCGGACAGGGGGCCACAATGAGCAGTTCTTC. Amino acid sequence: CASSLRTGGHNEQFF. V is TRBV6-2 or TRBV6-3 and J is TRBJ2-1; 11 bases are shared with TRBD1. The CDR3 consists of 15 residues. J gave up 5 bases and V 5 bases, and 5 bases lay outside the gene matches. Germline V CDR1 and CDR2: MNHEY, SVGEGT.

The J gene is TRBJ2-2, the V gene TRBV5-4; D is perhaps TRBD1 (5 bases). Trimming left V 1 base short and J 3 bases short, with 13 bases between. Per germline, CDR1 SGHNT and CDR2 YYREEE (reference sequence). This CDR3 comprises 16 residues. The CDR3: CASSLLTGLHTGELFF. The CDR3 nucleotides read TGTGCCAGCAGCTTGCTAACAGGTCTACACACCGGGGAGCTGTTTTTT. Using reference TRBV5-4 and TRBJ2-2 for the parts outside the CDR3, the full variable domain is ETGVTQSPTHLIKTRGQQVTLRCSSQSGHNTVSWYQQALGQGPQFIFQYYREEENGRGNFPPRFSGLQFPNYSSELNVNALELDDSALYLCASSLLTGLHTGELFFGEGSRLTVL.

The gene calls are TRBV5-1 and TRBJ1-3; no reliable D call. Germline CDR1 is SGHRS and CDR2 is YFSETQ. The CDR3 runs 13 residues. Trimming shortened V by 0 bases and J by 4 bases, and 5 bases separated the two germline ends. CDR3 amino acids: CASSLAGGNTIYF. The CDR3 bases are TGCGCCAGCAGCTTGGCCGGGGGAAACACCATATATTTT.

V and J are TRBV6-5 and TRBJ2-7, with D tentatively TRBD1 (5 bases). CDR1 MNHEY and CDR2 SVGAGI come from the germline V gene. CDR3 size: 15 residues. V lost 0 bases to trimming and J lost 0 bases, with 9 bases between them. Here the CDR3 reads CASSYSSGASYEQYF. Written as DNA, the CDR3 is TGTGCCAGCAGTTACTCGAGTGGGGCCTCCTACGAGCAGTACTTC.

The chain links TRBV3-1 to TRBJ1-1; no definite D call. CDR1 LGHDT and CDR2 YNNKEL come from the germline V gene (reference sequence). Trimming left V 0 bases short and J 11 bases short, with 16 bases between. The CDR3 loop spans 14 amino acids. The CDR3 region has the DNA TGTGCCAGCAGCCAAGAGCGGGCACCCTTCGAGGCTTTCTTT. It specifies CASSQERAPFEAFF.

The chain recombines TRBV19 with TRBJ1-1, with D possibly being TRBD1 (5 bases). V gave up 3 bases and J gave up 1 base, with 6 bases separating them. The CDR3 extends over 13 amino acids. In germline, CDR1 is LNHDA, CDR2 SQIVND (reference sequence). Written as DNA, the CDR3 is TGTGCCAGTAGTATCCAGGGGAACACTGAAGCTTTCTTT. Its protein product is CASSIQGNTEAFF.

The J gene is TRBJ2-5, the V gene TRBV12-3 or TRBV12-4; possible D gene TRBD2, 5 bases. Trimming took 10 bases from V and 3 from J, leaving 15 bases between them. CDR3 length: 13 amino acids. CDR3 loop: CAIMTGVKETQYF. CDR3 DNA: TGTGCCATTATGACCGGGGTGAAAGAGACCCAGTACTTC.

The chain uses TRBV20-1 and TRBJ2-4; no definite D call. V lost 0 bases and J lost 9, with 15 bases in between. The CDR3 extends over 14 amino acids. In germline, CDR1 is DFQATT, CDR2 SNEGSKA (reference sequence). CDR3 nucleotide sequence: TGCAGTGCTAGAGATCGCAAGGGTATCGGCATTCAGTACTTC. Translating gives CSARDRKGIGIQYF.

This clonotype showed up just once. V and J are TRBV12-3 or TRBV12-4 and TRBJ1-5; 7 positions match TRBD1. Trimming took 4 bases from V and 6 from J; bases not matched to a gene: 9. This CDR3 region has 15 residues. CDR3 DNA sequence: TGTGCCAGCAGTTCGGGACAGCCGGGGGCTCAGCCCCAGCATTTT. This codes for CASSSGQPGAQPQHF.